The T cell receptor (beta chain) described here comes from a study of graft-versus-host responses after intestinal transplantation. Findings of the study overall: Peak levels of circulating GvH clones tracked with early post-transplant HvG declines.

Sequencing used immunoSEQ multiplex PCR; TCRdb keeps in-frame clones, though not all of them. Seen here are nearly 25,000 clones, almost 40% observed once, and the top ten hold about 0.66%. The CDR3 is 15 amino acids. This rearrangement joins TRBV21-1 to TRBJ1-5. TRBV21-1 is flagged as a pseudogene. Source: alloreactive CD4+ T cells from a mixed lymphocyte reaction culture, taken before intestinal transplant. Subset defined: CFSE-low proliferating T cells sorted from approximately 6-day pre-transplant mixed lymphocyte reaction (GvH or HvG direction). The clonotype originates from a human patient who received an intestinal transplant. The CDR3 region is CASSGGAGERQPQHF. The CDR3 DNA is TGTGCCAGCAGCGGAGGGGCGGGAGAGAGGCAGCCCCAGCATTTT.